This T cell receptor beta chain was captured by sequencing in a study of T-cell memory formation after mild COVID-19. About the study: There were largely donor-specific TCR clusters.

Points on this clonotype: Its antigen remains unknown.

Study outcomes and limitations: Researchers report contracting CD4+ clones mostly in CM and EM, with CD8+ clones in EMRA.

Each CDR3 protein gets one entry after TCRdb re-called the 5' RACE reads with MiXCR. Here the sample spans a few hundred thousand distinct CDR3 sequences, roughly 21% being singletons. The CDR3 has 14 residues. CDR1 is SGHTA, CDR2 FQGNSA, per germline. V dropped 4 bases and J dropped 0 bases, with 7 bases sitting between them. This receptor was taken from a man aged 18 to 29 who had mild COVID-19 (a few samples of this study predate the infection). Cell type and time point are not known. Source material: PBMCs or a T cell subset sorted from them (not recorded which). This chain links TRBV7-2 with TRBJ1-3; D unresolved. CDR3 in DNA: TGTGCCAGCAGCTCCCTAGGCTCTGGAAACACCATATATTTT. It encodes CASSSLGSGNTIYF. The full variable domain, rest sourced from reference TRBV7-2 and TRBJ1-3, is GAGVSQSPSNKVTEKGKDVELRCDPISGHTALYWYRQSLGQGLEFLIYFQGNSAPDKSGLPSDRFSAERTGGSVSTLTIQRTQQEDSAVYLCASSSLGSGNTIYFGEGSWLTVV.